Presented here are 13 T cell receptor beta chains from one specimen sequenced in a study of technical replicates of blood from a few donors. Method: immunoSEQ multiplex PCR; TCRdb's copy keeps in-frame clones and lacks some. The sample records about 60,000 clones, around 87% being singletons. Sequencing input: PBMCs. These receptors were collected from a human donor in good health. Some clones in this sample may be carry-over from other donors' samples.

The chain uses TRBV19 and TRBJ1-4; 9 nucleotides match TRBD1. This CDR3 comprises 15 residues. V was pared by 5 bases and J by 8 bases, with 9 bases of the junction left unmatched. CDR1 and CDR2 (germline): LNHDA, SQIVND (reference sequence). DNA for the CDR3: TGTGCCAGTAGTCTCAACCCGGGACAGGGCGAAAAACTGTTTTTT. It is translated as CASSLNPGQGEKLFF.

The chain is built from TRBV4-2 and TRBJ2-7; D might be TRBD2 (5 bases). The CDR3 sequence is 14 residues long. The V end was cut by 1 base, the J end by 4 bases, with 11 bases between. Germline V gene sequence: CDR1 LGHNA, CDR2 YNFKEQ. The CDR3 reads CASSQVGLGYEQYF. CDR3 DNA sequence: TGTGCCAGCAGCCAAGTTGGACTGGGGTACGAGCAGTACTTC.

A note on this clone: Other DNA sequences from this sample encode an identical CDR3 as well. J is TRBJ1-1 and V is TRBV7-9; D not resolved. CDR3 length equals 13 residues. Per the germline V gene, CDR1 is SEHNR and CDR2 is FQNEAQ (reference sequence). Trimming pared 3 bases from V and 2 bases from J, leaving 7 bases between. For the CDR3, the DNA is TGTGCCAGCAGCTTCCAGGAAAACACTGAAGCTTTCTTT. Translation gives CASSFQENTEAFF.

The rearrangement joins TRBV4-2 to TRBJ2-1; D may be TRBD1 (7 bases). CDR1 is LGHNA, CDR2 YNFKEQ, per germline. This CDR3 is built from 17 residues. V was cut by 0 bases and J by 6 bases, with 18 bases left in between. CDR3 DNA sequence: TGTGCCAGCAGCCAAGATCTGGAGGGGGCGCCCAGCAATGAGCAGTTCTTC. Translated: CASSQDLEGAPSNEQFF.

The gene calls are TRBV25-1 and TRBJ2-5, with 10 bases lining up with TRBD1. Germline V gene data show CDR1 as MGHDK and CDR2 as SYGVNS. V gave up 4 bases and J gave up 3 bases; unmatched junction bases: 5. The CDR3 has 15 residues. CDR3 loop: CASSGRQGAKETQYF. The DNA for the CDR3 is TGTGCCAGCAGTGGCAGACAGGGGGCAAAAGAGACCCAGTACTTC.

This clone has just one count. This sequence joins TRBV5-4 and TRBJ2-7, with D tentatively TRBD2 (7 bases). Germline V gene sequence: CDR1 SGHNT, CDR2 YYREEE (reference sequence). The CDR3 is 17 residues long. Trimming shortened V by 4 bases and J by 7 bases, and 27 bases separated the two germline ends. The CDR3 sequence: CASSMGGASGALLEQYF. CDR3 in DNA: TGTGCCAGCAGCATGGGGGGGGCTAGCGGAGCCTTATTGGAGCAGTACTTC.

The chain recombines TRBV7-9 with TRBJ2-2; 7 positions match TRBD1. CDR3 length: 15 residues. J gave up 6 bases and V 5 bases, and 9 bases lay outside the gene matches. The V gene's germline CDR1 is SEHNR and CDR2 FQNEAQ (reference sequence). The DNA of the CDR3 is TGTGCCAGCAGCCCCGGGACAGCTACGGCCGGGGAGCTGTTTTTT. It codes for CASSPGTATAGELFF.

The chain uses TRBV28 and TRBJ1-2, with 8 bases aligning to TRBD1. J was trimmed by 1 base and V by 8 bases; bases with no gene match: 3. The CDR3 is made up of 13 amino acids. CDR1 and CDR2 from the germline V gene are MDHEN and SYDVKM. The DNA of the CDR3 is TGTGCCAGCGGACAGGGAGTTAACTATGGCTACACCTTC. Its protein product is CASGQGVNYGYTF.

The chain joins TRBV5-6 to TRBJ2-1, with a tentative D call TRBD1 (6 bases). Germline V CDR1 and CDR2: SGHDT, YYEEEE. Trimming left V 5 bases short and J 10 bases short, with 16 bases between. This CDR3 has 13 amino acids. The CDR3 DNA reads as TGTGCCAGCAGTTCATACAGGGACGGGGAGCAGTTCTTC. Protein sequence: CASSSYRDGEQFF.

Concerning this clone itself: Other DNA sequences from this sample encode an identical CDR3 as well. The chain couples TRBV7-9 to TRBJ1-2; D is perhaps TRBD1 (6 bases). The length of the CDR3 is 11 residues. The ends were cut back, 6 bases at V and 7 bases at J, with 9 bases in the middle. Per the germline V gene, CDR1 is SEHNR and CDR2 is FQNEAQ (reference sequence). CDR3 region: CASSPGVGYTF. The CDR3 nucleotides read TGTGCCAGCAGTCCAGGGGTTGGCTACACCTTC.

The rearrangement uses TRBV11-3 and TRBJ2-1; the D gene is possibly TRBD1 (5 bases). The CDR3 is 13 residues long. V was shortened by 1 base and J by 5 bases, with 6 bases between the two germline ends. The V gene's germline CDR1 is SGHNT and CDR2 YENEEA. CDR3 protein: CASSLGGHNEQFF. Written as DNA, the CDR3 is TGTGCCAGCAGCTTAGGGGGCCACAATGAGCAGTTCTTC.

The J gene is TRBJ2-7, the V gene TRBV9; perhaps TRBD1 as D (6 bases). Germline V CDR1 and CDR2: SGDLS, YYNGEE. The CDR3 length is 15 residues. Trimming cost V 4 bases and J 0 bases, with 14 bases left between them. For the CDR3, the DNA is TGTGCCAGCAGCTCCGAGACAGGTAACTCCTACGAGCAGTACTTC. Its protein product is CASSSETGNSYEQYF.

The CDR3 nucleotides read TGTGCCACTAGCGGGACATCCTACGAGCAGTACTTC. This sequence encodes CATSGTSYEQYF. The chain is built from TRBV7-9 and TRBJ2-7, with TRBD2 matching over 9 bases. The V segment lost 10 bases and the J segment 1 base; nucleotides outside the gene matches: 2. Germline loops: CDR1 SEHNR, CDR2 FQNEAQ (reference sequence). There are 12 residues in the CDR3.